This T cell receptor (beta chain) stems from a study of T cell responses to AZD1222 COVID-19 vaccine. On this clone: Its antigen remains unidentified.

Method: immunoSEQ multiplex PCR; TCRdb's copy keeps in-frame clones and lacks some. Found here are about 120,000 clones, approximately 91% of them singletons; the top ten hold under 1.2%. CDR3 length: 14 amino acids. Trimming removed 4 bases at V and 5 bases at J, with 15 bases between. CDR1 SGHNT and CDR2 YYREEE come from the germline V gene (reference sequence). Study-level points and caveats: Reportedly, nearly half of unique spike TCRs recognized epitopes outside B.1.351/B.1.1.7 mutations. Baseline seropositives among AZD1222 recipients totaled only five or six. At 160-218 and 743-854, vaccine-associated CD4 TCRs were dominant, and they spanned spike. The repertoires were collected only after the peak T cell response.

This sequence was found in an adult who received the AZD1222 COVID-19 vaccine. The chain joins TRBV5-4 to TRBJ1-1, with D possibly being TRBD1 (6 bases). Sequenced here: peripheral blood, sampled 28 days after the second AZD1222 dose. The chain's CDR3 is CASSPPQGKTEAFF. CDR3 nucleotide sequence: TGTGCCAGCAGCCCTCCCCAGGGGAAGACTGAAGCTTTCTTT.